This T cell receptor beta chain is drawn from a study of immune evolution from preneoplasia to lung adenocarcinoma. Study-wide points: Normal lung had highest clonality; later lesions appeared denser, more diverse. Top clone frequencies peaked in normal lung, apparently declining through invasive adenocarcinoma.

This CDR3 has 14 residues. In germline, CDR1 is KGHSH, CDR2 LQKENI. The data were produced by immunoSEQ multiplex PCR, yet TCRdb's version contains in-frame clones alone and is incomplete. This repertoire shows 13,000 or so clones, approximately 81% found once; its top ten account for approximately 3.9%. In the case of this clone: Its antigen is undetermined. At one boundary the junction diverges from the germline segment, which might be a read error.

Resections took place in Japan or China from 2014 to 2017. Nucleic acids came from premalignant or tumor cells enriched by macro-dissection. The sample consisted of FFPE tissue from an adenomatous hyperplasia lung lesion. Noted subset: atypical adenomatous hyperplasia (AAH), lung preneoplasia. The chain combines TRBV18 with TRBJ1-1; D call uncertain. This clonotype was obtained from a person aged 50-69 years with lung adenocarcinoma. This CDR3 reads CASSPGSLNTEAFF. As DNA, the CDR3 is TGTGCTAGCTCACCGGGCAGCTTGAACACTGAAGCTTTCTTT.